Listed below are T cell receptor beta chains from one sample, sequenced in a study of blood T cell repertoires in COVID-19. TCRdb's table, derived via immunoSEQ multiplex PCR, lists solely in-frame clones and lacks some. Here the sample spans about 90,000 clones, 80% being singletons. The sequenced material came from peripheral blood. The origin of the receptors is a woman between 70 and 85 years old with acute or convalescent COVID-19. CDR3s include the opening cysteine and the closing phenylalanine or tryptophan. A D gene is named only where the DNA matches it firmly. Some rows mark clone size as missing; the rest say once, few, many or name a class of expanded clone.

J: TRBJ2-1
size: NA
D: TRBD2
V: TRBV14
DNA: TGTGCCAGCAGCCGGGGACTAGTAGGTAATGAGCAGTTCTTC
CDR3: CASSRGLVGNEQFF

J: TRBJ1-2
size: NA
D: NA
V: TRBV30
DNA: TGTGCCTGGAGTGTGTCGGGAGCCCATGGCTACACCTTC
CDR3: CAWSVSGAHGYTF

J: TRBJ2-1
size: NA
D: NA
V: TRBV28
DNA: TGTGCCAGCAGAAAGACTGCATACAATGAGCAGTTCTTC
CDR3: CASRKTAYNEQFF

J: TRBJ2-3
size: NA
D: NA
V: TRBV29-1
DNA: TGCAGCGTTGAAGATTATCGGGGGAAGACAGATACGCAGTATTTT
CDR3: CSVEDYRGKTDTQYF

J: TRBJ2-7
size: NA
D: NA
V: TRBV10-3
DNA: TGTGCCATCAGTGAGCCAGGGGGAGGCTACGAGCAGTACTTC
CDR3: CAISEPGGGYEQYF

J: TRBJ2-3
size: few
D: NA
V: TRBV5-1
DNA: TGCGCCAGCAGCGAAGGAGGGGATACGCAGTATTTT
CDR3: CASSEGGDTQYF

J: TRBJ1-5
size: NA
D: TRBD1
V: TRBV10-3
DNA: TGTGCCATCAGTGGGCTCCAGGGGGCCGCTGATCAGCCCCAGCATTTT
CDR3: CAISGLQGAADQPQHF

J: TRBJ2-7
size: NA
D: TRBD1
V: TRBV11-1
DNA: TGTGCCAGCAGCTTGGGGACAGACTACGAGCAGTACTTC
CDR3: CASSLGTDYEQYF

J: TRBJ1-1
size: NA
D: NA
V: TRBV18
DNA: TGTGCCAGCTCACGACTGGTGGGTATCGGGGAAAACACTGAAGCTTTCTTT
CDR3: CASSRLVGIGENTEAFF

J: TRBJ2-1
size: NA
D: TRBD2
V: TRBV5-1
DNA: TGCGCCAGCAGCTTGGCCAGCGGGGGGGCGTATAATGAGCAGTTCTTC
CDR3: CASSLASGGAYNEQFF

J: TRBJ1-2
size: NA
D: TRBD1
V: TRBV30
DNA: TGTGCCTGGAGCATCCAGGGGGTCTATGGCTACACCTTC
CDR3: CAWSIQGVYGYTF

J: TRBJ2-1
size: NA
D: TRBD1
V: TRBV28
DNA: TGTGCCAGCAGTTTTAGACAGGGGACGTACAATGAGCAGTTCTTC
CDR3: CASSFRQGTYNEQFF

J: TRBJ1-1
size: NA
D: NA
V: TRBV5-6
DNA: TGTGCCAGCAGCTTGATCAGGGACACTGAAGCTTTCTTT
CDR3: CASSLIRDTEAFF

J: TRBJ1-2
size: NA
D: TRBD1
V: TRBV15
DNA: TGTGCCACCAGCAAACCCGGACAGGGAGTGGGAGGCTACACCTTC
CDR3: CATSKPGQGVGGYTF

J: TRBJ1-3
size: NA
D: NA
V: TRBV28
DNA: TGTGCCAGCAGTTCCCAGGTGGGCTCTGGAAACACCATATATTTT
CDR3: CASSSQVGSGNTIYF

J: TRBJ2-5
size: NA
D: NA
V: TRBV7-9
DNA: TGTGCCAGCAGCTTAGTCGCGCATAACCAAGAGACCCAGTACTTC
CDR3: CASSLVAHNQETQYF

J: TRBJ2-1
size: NA
D: TRBD1
V: TRBV11-2
DNA: TGTGCCAGCAGCGTTACAGGGGCCAGCTCCTACAATGAGCAGTTCTTC
CDR3: CASSVTGASSYNEQFF

J: TRBJ1-1
size: NA
D: NA
V: TRBV18
DNA: TGTGCCAGCTCACCGATGGCGAACACTGAAGCTTTCTTT
CDR3: CASSPMANTEAFF

J: TRBJ1-6
size: NA
D: TRBD1
V: TRBV2
DNA: TGTGCCAATAAAGACAGGGGAGTGAATTCACCCCTCCACTTT
CDR3: CANKDRGVNSPLHF

J: TRBJ2-3
size: NA
D: TRBD2
V: TRBV7-9
DNA: TGTGCCAGCAGCCCCGGGACTAGCTACACAGATACGCAGTATTTT
CDR3: CASSPGTSYTDTQYF

J: TRBJ2-6
size: few
D: NA
V: TRBV21-1
DNA: TGTGCCAGCAGCAAAAAAATCGGGACAGCCGACTCTGGGGCCAACGTCCTGACTTTC
CDR3: CASSKKIGTADSGANVLTF

J: TRBJ1-5
size: NA
D: NA
V: TRBV7-2
DNA: TGTGCCAGCAGCTCCTTGACAGGATACAATCAGCCCCAGCATTTT
CDR3: CASSSLTGYNQPQHF

J: TRBJ1-2
size: NA
D: NA
V: TRBV27
DNA: TGTGCCAGCAGTTTATCGTTCAGGGGAAACTATGGCTACACCTTC
CDR3: CASSLSFRGNYGYTF

J: TRBJ2-1
size: NA
D: TRBD2
V: TRBV5-5
DNA: TGTGCCAGCAGCTCGGGACTAGCGGGAGGGGTCAATGAGCAGTTCTTC
CDR3: CASSSGLAGGVNEQFF

J: TRBJ1-2
size: NA
D: TRBD1
V: TRBV10-3
DNA: TGTGCCATCAGTGATGGCAGGGGGACCTATGGCTACACCTTC
CDR3: CAISDGRGTYGYTF

J: TRBJ2-1
size: NA
D: TRBD2
V: TRBV7-8
DNA: TGTGCCAGCAGCCGCGGGGGGGCCTACAATGAGCAGTTCTTC
CDR3: CASSRGGAYNEQFF

J: TRBJ1-5
size: NA
D: TRBD1
V: TRBV19
DNA: TGTGCCAGTAGCCCGGACAGGGGAGGGGGTCAGCCCCAGCATTTT
CDR3: CASSPDRGGGQPQHF

J: TRBJ2-3
size: NA
D: TRBD2
V: TRBV7-9
DNA: TGTGCCAGCAGCTCGTCGGGACTAGCGGGGGTAGATACGCAGTATTTT
CDR3: CASSSSGLAGVDTQYF

J: TRBJ2-7
size: NA
D: NA
V: TRBV30
DNA: TGTGCCCTCTTGGACAGTCGCTACGAGCAGTACTTC
CDR3: CALLDSRYEQYF

J: TRBJ1-1
size: few
D: NA
V: TRBV7-9
DNA: TGTGCCAGCAGCTTAATGGGGCCGAACACTGAAGCTTTCTTT
CDR3: CASSLMGPNTEAFF

J: TRBJ2-1
size: NA
D: TRBD1
V: TRBV27
DNA: TGTGCCAGCAGTTTCTGGACAGGGTACAATGAGCAGTTCTTC
CDR3: CASSFWTGYNEQFF

J: TRBJ1-5
size: NA
D: NA
V: TRBV6-1
DNA: TGTGCCAGCAGTGACCCGGGTAGCAATCAGCCCCAGCATTTT
CDR3: CASSDPGSNQPQHF

J: TRBJ2-1
size: NA
D: TRBD2
V: TRBV27
DNA: TGTGCCAGCAGTTTGGGGCGGGGGGGGTACAATGAGCAGTTCTTC
CDR3: CASSLGRGGYNEQFF

J: TRBJ1-5
size: NA
D: NA
V: TRBV19
DNA: TGTGCCAGTAGTATATTCCCGGGCCAGGGTTATATTCAGCCCCAGCATTTT
CDR3: CASSIFPGQGYIQPQHF

J: TRBJ2-1
size: NA
D: NA
V: TRBV5-1
DNA: TGCGCCAGCGCGTTGGGGGGAGCAGGGCCCTACAATGAGCAGTTCTTC
CDR3: CASALGGAGPYNEQFF

J: TRBJ1-5
size: NA
D: TRBD1
V: TRBV7-8
DNA: TGTGCCAGCAACCCCACGACAGGGACTCAGCCCCAGCATTTT
CDR3: CASNPTTGTQPQHF

J: TRBJ1-5
size: NA
D: TRBD1
V: TRBV5-1
DNA: TGCGCCAGCAGTCCTACAGGGGGCAGTCAGCCCCAGCATTTT
CDR3: CASSPTGGSQPQHF

J: TRBJ2-2
size: NA
D: TRBD2
V: TRBV30
DNA: TGTGCCTGGAGGGCGGGGGGCACGGACACCGGGGAGCTGTTTTTT
CDR3: CAWRAGGTDTGELFF

J: TRBJ2-7
size: NA
D: NA
V: TRBV6-2/TRBV6-3
DNA: TGTGCCAGCAGTTACTCGGGCATCGAGCAGTACTTC
CDR3: CASSYSGIEQYF

J: TRBJ1-5
size: NA
D: TRBD1
V: TRBV7-2
DNA: TGTGCCAGCAGCCCGAGGCGACAGGGAGGTCAGCCCCAGCATTTT
CDR3: CASSPRRQGGQPQHF

J: TRBJ1-4
size: NA
D: NA
V: TRBV19
DNA: TGTGCCAGTAGTATACAGGGCGTTGGAAAACTGTTTTTT
CDR3: CASSIQGVGKLFF

J: TRBJ1-1
size: NA
D: NA
V: TRBV5-1
DNA: TGCGCCAGCAGGAGGGAGACCTCGGACACTGAAGCTTTCTTT
CDR3: CASRRETSDTEAFF

J: TRBJ1-2
size: NA
D: NA
V: TRBV27
DNA: TGTGCCAGCACCCCCCTCATTAACACAGGGCCCGGATTGTCCTCTGGCTACACCTTC
CDR3: CASTPLINTGPGLSSGYTF

J: TRBJ1-2
size: NA
D: NA
V: TRBV28
DNA: TGTGCCAGCAGTTCCCTGGCGGATGGCTACACCTTC
CDR3: CASSSLADGYTF

J: TRBJ2-5
size: NA
D: TRBD1
V: TRBV19
DNA: TGTGCCAGCTCAATAACAGGGGGCTACGAGACCCAGTACTTC
CDR3: CASSITGGYETQYF

J: TRBJ2-3
size: NA
D: NA
V: TRBV7-6
DNA: TGTGCCAGCAGCTCCCGGCCGGCTGGGGCGGGGGCTTTCGCTAGCACAGATACGCAGTATTTT
CDR3: CASSSRPAGAGAFASTDTQYF

J: TRBJ1-2
size: NA
D: NA
V: TRBV27
DNA: TGTGCCAGCAGTTTCTTACCCGGGGATGGCTACACCTTC
CDR3: CASSFLPGDGYTF

J: TRBJ1-2
size: NA
D: NA
V: TRBV6-2/TRBV6-3
DNA: TGTGCCAGCAGCTCGGGGGGGAACTATGGCTACACCTTC
CDR3: CASSSGGNYGYTF

J: TRBJ1-2
size: NA
D: TRBD1
V: TRBV7-2
DNA: TGTGCCGCCCGGGACAGATTCTATGGCTACACCTTC
CDR3: CAARDRFYGYTF

J: TRBJ1-2
size: once
D: TRBD1
V: TRBV6-5
DNA: TGTGCCAGCGTTACCGGGACAGGGTATGGCTACACCTTC
CDR3: CASVTGTGYGYTF

J: TRBJ2-7
size: NA
D: TRBD1
V: TRBV2
DNA: TGTGCCAGCAGTCTGGGACAGGGGGCGAATGAGCAGTACTTC
CDR3: CASSLGQGANEQYF